The subject of this entry is one T cell receptor beta chain. Its antigen is unidentified. Study-wide points: Tumor memory CD4+ T cell TCR gene usage was found to cluster with blood and lymph node memory CD4+ cells and with lymph node naive CD4+ cells. Tumor Treg TCRs overlapped most with tumor naive CD4+ cells.

Germline assignment: CDR1 SGHTA and CDR2 FQGNSA. This CDR3 is 19 amino acids long. Trimming removed 1 base from V and 2 bases from J, with 22 bases in between. Constant-region reverse primers amplified full-length variable regions, followed by semi-nested Nested Universal Primer A PCR. TCRdb called the 5' RACE reads again in MiXCR, with one record for every CDR3 protein. The top ten hold around 3.1% of the sample, which has more than 45,000 distinct CDR3 sequences, about 28% seen once. Memory CD4+ cells were defined as CD4+CD45RO+CD25-. The chain employs TRBV7-2 and TRBJ2-3, with D perhaps TRBD1 (6 bases). The receptor was derived from a female donor with breast cancer. Sequencing was done on a sample of tumor-infiltrating memory CD4+ T cells sorted from the breast tumor. Subset meaning: memory CD4+ T cells, CD4+CD45RO+CD25-. This CDR3 reads CASSLGFLGVRGFTDTQYF. CDR3 nucleotide sequence: TGTGCCAGCAGCTTAGGATTCTTGGGGGTCAGGGGATTCACAGATACGCAGTATTTT.